This T cell receptor (beta chain) was recorded in a study of blood T cells in healthy people across ages (dated by TCRdb to about 2015). At the level of the whole study: In model experiments, template switching captured roughly one uniquely barcoded TCR beta cDNA molecule for every two T cells. The donors were split into four age groups: young (average 16 years), middle-aged (about 40), aged (approximately 60) and long-lived (roughly 88). Donors of different ages were randomly distributed across sequencing lanes to avoid experimental bias. Age-related changes in TCR beta repertoire diversity were measured in the study by deep sequencing normalized with unique cDNA molecular identifiers. For two donors (one aged 18 to 30 and one aged 80 or older), the study analyzed two additional independent replicas of 1 million unique cDNA reads from the same blood draw.

V ends up 0 bases short and J 4 bases short, with an unmatched junction base count of 2. The CDR3 covers 14 residues, taking in both the cysteine and the phenylalanine. The CDR3 DNA has 42 bases and is translated from base 1. The germline V gene encodes CDR1 DFQATT and CDR2 SNEGSKA (reference sequence). Library prep was done by 5' RACE. Sequencing used an Illumina HiSeq 2500. The second PCR ran for about 7 to 11 cycles and used a J-beta primer mix along with a sample-barcoded 5' primer. A template-switch 5' adaptor carrying 12 random nucleotides introduced a unique molecular identifier onto each TCR beta cDNA molecule. Each sample yielded at least 3 million CDR3-containing paired-end reads. First-strand cDNA synthesis was performed from all RNA using the Mint cDNA synthesis kit, with priming by a TRBC-specific oligonucleotide. Following uracil-DNA glycosylase treatment, a first 18-cycle PCR with universal primers M1SS and BC2_uni_R was performed on all cDNA. On the authors' methods: Normalization of each sample was performed by random selection of 1 million high-quality reads, each carrying a distinct molecular identifier. Reads sharing molecular identifiers were discarded rather than binned into consensus sequences. MiTCR, set to a Q25 quality threshold and the strictest error-elimination algorithm, was used for CDR3 identification, clonotype clustering and error correction. A nonparametric unseen species model with Euler transformation was used to estimate lower-bound total TCR beta diversity. The public reads were reanalyzed by TCRdb: fastp trimming at Q25, MiXCR alignment, in-frame beta chains only. When rows share a CDR3 protein, they turn into one entry using the most common DNA and genes. TCRdb's processing, not the authors', yielded these V and J calls. This sample is represented by 700,000 or so distinct CDR3 sequences; over 40% of them were singletons. The top ten constitute around 30% of the sample.

Overall study results and their limits: Because donor CMV infection status was unknown, age-related changes in expanded clonotypes were potentially confounded. Compared with the aged group, more naive CD4+ T cells, fewer expanded clones and increased TCR diversity were shown by the long-lived group, suggesting age selection. Conclusive comparison of naive and antigen-experienced compartments was prevented by the profiling of bulk unsorted PBMCs. There was a strong correlation between observed TCR beta diversity and the percentage of naive T cells measured by flow cytometry. Observed TCR beta diversity per million T cells fell roughly linearly with age, and a significant reduction was already apparent by age approximately 41. Estimates of total diversity based on one million sequenced T cells were regarded as lower bounds and as underestimates.

Systemically healthy Caucasian individuals from Russia, 39 in total and aged roughly 6 to 100 years, were included as donors. Ten milliliters of peripheral blood were drawn from each donor into EDTA-treated Vacutainer tubes. Ficoll-Paque density-gradient centrifugation was used to isolate PBMCs, with at least 7 million obtained per sample. Trizol reagent was used to extract total RNA from PBMCs, with at least 5 micrograms per sample. Naive CD45RAhigh/CD27high T cell percentages were measured by flow cytometry on a PBMC aliquot from every donor. Turning to this clonotype: Which antigen it targets is not known. Per-base qualities were not stored, and no clone one base away is much larger.

The TCR was taken from an older man in good health. Sequenced: blood. The sequence links TRBV20-1 to TRBJ2-5, with TRBD2 matching 10 junction bases. The DNA is as follows: TGCAGTGCTAGAGAAAGCGGGAGGGCAGAGACCCAGTACTTC. Its protein is CSARESGRAETQYF.